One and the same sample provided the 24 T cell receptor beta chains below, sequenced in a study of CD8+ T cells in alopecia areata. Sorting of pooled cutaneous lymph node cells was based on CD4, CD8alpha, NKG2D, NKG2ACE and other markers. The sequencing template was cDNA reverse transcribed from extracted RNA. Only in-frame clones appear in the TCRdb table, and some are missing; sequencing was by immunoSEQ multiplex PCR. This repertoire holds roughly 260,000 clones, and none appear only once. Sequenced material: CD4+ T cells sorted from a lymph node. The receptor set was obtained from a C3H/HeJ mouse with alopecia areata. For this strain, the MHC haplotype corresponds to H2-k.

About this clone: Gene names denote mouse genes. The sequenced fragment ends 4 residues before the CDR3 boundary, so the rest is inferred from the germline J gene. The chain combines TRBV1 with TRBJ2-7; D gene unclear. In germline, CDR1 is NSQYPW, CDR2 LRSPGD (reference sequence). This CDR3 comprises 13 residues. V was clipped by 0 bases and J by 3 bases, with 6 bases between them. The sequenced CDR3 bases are TGCACCTGCAGTGCAGAGCCAGGCTAT. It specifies CTCSAEPGY. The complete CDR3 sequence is CTCSAEPGYEQYF.

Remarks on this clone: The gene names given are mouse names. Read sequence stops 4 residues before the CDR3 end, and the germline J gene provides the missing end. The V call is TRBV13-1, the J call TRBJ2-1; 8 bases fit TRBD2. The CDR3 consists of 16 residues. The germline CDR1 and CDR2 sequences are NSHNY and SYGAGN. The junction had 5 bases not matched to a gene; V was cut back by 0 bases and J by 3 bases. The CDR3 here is CASSDGGGRGYAEQFF. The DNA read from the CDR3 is TGTGCCAGCAGTGATGGGGGGGGGCGCGGCTATGCT.

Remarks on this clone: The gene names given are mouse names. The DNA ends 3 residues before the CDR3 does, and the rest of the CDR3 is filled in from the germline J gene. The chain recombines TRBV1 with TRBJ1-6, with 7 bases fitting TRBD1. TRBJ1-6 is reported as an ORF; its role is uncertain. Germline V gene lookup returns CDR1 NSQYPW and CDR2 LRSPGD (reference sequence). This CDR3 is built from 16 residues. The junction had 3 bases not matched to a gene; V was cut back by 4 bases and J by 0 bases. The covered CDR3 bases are TGCACCTGCAGTGGGGACAGACTTTCCTATAATTCGCCC. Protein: CTCSGDRLSYNSP. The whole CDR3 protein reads CTCSGDRLSYNSPLYF.

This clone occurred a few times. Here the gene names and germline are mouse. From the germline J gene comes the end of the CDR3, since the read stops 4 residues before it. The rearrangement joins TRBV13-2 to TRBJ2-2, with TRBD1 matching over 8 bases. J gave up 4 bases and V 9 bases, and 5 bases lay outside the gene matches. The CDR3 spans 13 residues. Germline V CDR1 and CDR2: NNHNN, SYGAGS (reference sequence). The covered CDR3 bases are TGTGCCAACTCAGGGGGCGGCACCGGG. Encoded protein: CANSGGGTG. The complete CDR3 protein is CANSGGGTGQLYF.

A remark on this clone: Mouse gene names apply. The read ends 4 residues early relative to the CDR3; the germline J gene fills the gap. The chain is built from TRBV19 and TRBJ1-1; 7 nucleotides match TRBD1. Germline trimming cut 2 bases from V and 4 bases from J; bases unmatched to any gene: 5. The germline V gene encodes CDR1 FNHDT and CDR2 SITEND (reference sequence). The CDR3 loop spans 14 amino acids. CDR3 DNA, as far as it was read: TGTGCCAGCAGTATCAAGGGGGCGCTCACA. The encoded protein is CASSIKGALT. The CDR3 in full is CASSIKGALTEVFF. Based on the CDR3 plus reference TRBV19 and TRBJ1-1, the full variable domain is GGIITQTPKFLIGQEGQKLTLKCQQNFNHDTMYWYRQDSGKGLRLIYYSITENDLQKGDLSEGYDASREKKSSFSLTVTSAQKNEMAVFLCASSIKGALTEVFFGKGTRLTVV.

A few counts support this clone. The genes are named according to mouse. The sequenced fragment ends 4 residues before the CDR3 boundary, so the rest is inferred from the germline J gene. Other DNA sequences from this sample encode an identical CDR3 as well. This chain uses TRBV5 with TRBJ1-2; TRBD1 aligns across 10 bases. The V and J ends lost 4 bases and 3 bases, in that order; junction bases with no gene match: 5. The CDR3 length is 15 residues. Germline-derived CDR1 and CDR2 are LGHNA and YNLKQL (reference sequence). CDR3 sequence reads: CASSPTGTGDSDYTF. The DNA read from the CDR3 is TGTGCCAGCAGCCCTACCGGGACAGGGGACTCC.

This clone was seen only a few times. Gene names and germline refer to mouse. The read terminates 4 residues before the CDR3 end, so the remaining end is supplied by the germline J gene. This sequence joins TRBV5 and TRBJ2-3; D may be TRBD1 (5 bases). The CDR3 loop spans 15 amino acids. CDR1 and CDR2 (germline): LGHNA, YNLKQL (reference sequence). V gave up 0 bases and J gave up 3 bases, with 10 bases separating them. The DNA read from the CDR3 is TGTGCCAGCAGCCAAGACGCAGGGATGGCAGAA. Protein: CASSQDAGMAE. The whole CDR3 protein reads CASSQDAGMAETLYF.

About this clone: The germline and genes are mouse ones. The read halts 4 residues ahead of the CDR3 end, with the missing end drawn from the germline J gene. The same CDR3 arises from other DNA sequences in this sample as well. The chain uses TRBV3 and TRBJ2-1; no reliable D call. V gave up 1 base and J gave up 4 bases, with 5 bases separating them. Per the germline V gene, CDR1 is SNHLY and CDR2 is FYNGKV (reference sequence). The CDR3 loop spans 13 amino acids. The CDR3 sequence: CASSLEGYAEQFF. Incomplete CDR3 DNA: TGTGCCAGCAGCTTAGAAGGGTATGCT.

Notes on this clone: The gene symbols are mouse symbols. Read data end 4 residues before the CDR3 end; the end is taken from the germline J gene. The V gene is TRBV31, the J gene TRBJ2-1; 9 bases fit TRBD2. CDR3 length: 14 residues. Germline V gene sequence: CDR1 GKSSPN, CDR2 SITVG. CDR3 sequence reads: CAWSLVGGAAEQFF. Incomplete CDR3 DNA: TGTGCCTGGAGTCTAGTTGGGGGGGCGGCT.

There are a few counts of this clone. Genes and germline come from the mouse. CDR3 DNA (partial): TGTGCCAGCAGTGATGTCAAAAATAATTCGCCC. Its protein is CASSDVKNNSP. The whole CDR3 region reads CASSDVKNNSPLYF. The chain combines TRBV13-1 with TRBJ1-6, with D uncertain. Coverage ceases 3 residues before the CDR3 finishes, and the germline J gene fills in the end. TRBJ1-6 counts as an open reading frame of uncertain function. V lost 0 bases to trimming and J lost 5 bases, with 6 bases between them. In germline, CDR1 is NSHNY, CDR2 SYGAGN. CDR3 size: 14 residues.

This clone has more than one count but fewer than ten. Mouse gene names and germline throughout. CDR3 region: CTCSAPRQGDTQYF. Partial CDR3 DNA: TGCACCTGCAGTGCCCCGCGACAGGGAGAC. The chain employs TRBV1 and TRBJ2-5, with 7 positions matching TRBD1. The CDR3 end falls 4 residues outside the read, so it is completed with the germline J gene. The CDR3 is made up of 14 amino acids. Germline V CDR1 and CDR2: NSQYPW, LRSPGD (reference sequence).

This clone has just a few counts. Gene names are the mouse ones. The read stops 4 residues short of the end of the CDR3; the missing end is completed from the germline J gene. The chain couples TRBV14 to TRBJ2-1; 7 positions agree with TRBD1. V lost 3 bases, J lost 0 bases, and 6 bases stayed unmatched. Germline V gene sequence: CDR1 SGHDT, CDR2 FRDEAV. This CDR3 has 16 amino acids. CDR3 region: CASSSFTGDNYAEQFF. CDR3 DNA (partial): TGTGCCAGCAGTTCTTTCACAGGGGATAACTATGCT.

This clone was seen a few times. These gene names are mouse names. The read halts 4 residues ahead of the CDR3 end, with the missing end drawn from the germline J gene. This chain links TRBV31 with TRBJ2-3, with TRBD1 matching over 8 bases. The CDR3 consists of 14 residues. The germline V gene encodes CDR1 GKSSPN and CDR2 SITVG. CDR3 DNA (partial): TGTGCCTGGAGGATCCAGGGGGCGGGAGAA. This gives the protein CAWRIQGAGE. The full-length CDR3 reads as CAWRIQGAGETLYF. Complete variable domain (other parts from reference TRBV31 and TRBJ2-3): AQTIHQWPVAEIKAVGSPLSLGCTIKGKSSPNLYWYWQATGGTLQQLFYSITVGQVESVVQLNLSASRPKDDQFILSTEKLLLSHSGFYLCAWRIQGAGETLYFGSGTRLTVL.

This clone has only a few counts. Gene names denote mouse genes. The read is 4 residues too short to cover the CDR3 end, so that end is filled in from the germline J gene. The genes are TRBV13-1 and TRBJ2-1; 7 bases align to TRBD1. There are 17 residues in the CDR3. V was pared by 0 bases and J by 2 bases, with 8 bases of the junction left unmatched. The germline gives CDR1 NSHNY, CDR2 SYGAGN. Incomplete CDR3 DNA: TGTGCCAGCAGTGATGCAAGGGACAGCCCCTACTATGCT. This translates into CASSDARDSPYYA. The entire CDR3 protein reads CASSDARDSPYYAEQFF.

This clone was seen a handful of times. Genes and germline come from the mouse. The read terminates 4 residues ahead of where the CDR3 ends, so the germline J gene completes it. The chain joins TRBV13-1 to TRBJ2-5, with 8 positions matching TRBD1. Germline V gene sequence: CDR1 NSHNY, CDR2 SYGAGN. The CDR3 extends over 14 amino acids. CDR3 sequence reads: CASSQDRVGDTQYF. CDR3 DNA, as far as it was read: TGTGCCAGCAGTCAGGACAGGGTGGGGGAC.

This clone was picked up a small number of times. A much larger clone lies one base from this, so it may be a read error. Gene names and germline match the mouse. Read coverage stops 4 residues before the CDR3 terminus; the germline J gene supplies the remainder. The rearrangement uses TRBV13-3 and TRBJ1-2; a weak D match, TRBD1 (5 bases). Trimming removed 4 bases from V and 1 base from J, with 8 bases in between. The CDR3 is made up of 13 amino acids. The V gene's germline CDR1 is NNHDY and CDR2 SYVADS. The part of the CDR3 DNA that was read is TGTGCCAGCAGTCTGACAGTAAACTCC. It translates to CASSLTVNS. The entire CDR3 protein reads CASSLTVNSDYTF.

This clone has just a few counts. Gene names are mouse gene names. CDR3 DNA (partial): TGTGCTAGCAGTAGAGATCAGTACACA. Amino acids: CASSRDQYT. The entire CDR3 reads CASSRDQYTEVFF. The V call is TRBV17, the J call TRBJ1-1; no definite D call. The missing CDR3 end, 4 residues past where the read stops, is filled in from the germline J gene. V shed 0 bases and J shed 3 bases, with 5 bases lying between them. Germline CDR1 and CDR2: MNHDT and YYDKIL. The CDR3 sequence is 13 residues long.

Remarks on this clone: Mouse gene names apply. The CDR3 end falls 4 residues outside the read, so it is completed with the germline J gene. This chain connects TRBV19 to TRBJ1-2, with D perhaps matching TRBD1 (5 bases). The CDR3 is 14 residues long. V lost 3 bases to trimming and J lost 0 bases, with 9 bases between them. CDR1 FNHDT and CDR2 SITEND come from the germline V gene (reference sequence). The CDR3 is CASSKGLSNSDYTF. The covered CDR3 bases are TGTGCCAGCAGTAAGGGACTCTCAAACTCC.

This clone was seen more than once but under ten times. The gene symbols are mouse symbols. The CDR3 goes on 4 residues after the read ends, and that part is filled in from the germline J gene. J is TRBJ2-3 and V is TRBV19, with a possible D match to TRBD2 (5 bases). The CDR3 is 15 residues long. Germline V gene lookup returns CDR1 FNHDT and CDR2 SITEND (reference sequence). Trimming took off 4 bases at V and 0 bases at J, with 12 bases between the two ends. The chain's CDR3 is CASSPWGTSAETLYF. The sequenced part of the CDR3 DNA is TGTGCCAGCAGTCCTTGGGGAACTAGTGCAGAA.

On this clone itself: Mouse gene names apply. The part of the CDR3 DNA that was read is TGTGCCAGCAGTGATATTGCCTGGGGGGGCCGCCAAGAC. Its translation: CASSDIAWGGRQD. The CDR3 in full is CASSDIAWGGRQDTQYF. J is TRBJ2-5 and V is TRBV13-3, with 10 bases fitting TRBD2. The read is 4 residues too short to cover the CDR3 end, so that end is filled in from the germline J gene. CDR1 and CDR2 from the germline V gene are NNHDY and SYVADS. The CDR3 runs to 17 residues. J gave up 2 bases and V 1 base, and 7 bases lay outside the gene matches.

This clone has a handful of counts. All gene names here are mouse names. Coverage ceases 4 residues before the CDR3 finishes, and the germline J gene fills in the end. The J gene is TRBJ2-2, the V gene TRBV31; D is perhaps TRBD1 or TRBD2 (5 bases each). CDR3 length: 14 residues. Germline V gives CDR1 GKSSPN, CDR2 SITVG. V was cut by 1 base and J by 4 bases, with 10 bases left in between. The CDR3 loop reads CAWSQGPSTGQLYF. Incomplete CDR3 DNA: TGTGCCTGGAGTCAGGGGCCTAGCACCGGG.

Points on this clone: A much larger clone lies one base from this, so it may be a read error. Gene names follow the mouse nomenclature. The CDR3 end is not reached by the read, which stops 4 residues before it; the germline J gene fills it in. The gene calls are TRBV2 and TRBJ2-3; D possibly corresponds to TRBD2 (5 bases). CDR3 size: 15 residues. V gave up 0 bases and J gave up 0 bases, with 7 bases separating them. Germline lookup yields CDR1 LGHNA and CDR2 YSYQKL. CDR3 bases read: TGTGCCAGCAGCCAAGAATGGGGTAGTGCAGAA. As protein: CASSQEWGSAE. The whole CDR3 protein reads CASSQEWGSAETLYF.

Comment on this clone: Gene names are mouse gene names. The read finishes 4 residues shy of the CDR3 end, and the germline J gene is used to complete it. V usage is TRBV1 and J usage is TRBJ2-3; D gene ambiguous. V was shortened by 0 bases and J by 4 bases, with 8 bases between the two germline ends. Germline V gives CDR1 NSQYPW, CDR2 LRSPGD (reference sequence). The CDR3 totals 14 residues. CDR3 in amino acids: CTCSADLLPETLYF. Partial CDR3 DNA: TGCACCTGCAGTGCAGATTTACTCCCAGAA. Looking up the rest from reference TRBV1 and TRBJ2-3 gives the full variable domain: VTLLEQNPRWRLVPRGQAVNLRCILKNSQYPWMSWYQQDLQKQLQWLFTLRSPGDKEVKSLPGADYLATRVTDTELRLQVANMSQGRTLYCTCSADLLPETLYFGSGTRLTVL.

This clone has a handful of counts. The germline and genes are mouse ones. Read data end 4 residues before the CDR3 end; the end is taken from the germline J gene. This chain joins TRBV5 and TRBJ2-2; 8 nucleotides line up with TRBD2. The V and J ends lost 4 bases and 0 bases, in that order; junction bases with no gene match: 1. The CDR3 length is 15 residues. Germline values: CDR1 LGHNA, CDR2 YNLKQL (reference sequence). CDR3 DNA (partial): TGTGCCAGCAGCCGACTGGGGTCAAACACCGGG. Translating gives CASSRLGSNTG. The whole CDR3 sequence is CASSRLGSNTGQLYF.